The 6 T cell receptor beta chains listed next were all sequenced from one sample in a study of identical twins. TCRdb redid the calling of the 5' RACE reads with MiXCR, one entry per CDR3 protein. In the table there are a few hundred thousand distinct CDR3 sequences, roughly 10% of which are singletons. Sequenced: naive T cells sorted from blood. The receptors originated from a woman in her forties or fifties in good health.

This chain links TRBV7-6 with TRBJ2-1, with 9 bases identical to TRBD2. CDR1 is SGHVS, CDR2 FNYEAQ, per germline. The CDR3 is 17 residues long. V shed 4 bases and J 6 bases; nucleotides not matched to a gene: 13. The CDR3 loop is CASSSLPSGMSVNEQFF. CDR3 coding DNA: TGTGCCAGCAGCTCCCTCCCTAGCGGGATGAGTGTCAATGAGCAGTTCTTC.

The chain joins TRBV12-3 or TRBV12-4 to TRBJ1-5, with D unclear. The V end lost 2 bases, the J end lost 5 bases, and 16 bases lay between the germline ends. The CDR3 has 16 residues. The CDR3 is CASSLNSASWDQPQHF. The CDR3 bases are TGTGCCAGCAGTTTAAATAGCGCCAGTTGGGATCAGCCCCAGCATTTT.

This clonotype was seen repeatedly, ten times or more. The V and J genes are TRBV28 and TRBJ2-3; TRBD2 aligns across 10 bases. V shed 5 bases, J shed 11 bases, and the junction held 19 bases outside the gene matches. CDR1 is MDHEN and CDR2 is SYDVKM in the germline V gene. CDR3 length: 17 residues. The chain's CDR3 is CASSDRRIAGGLHLQYF. The CDR3 DNA reads TGTGCCAGCAGTGACAGAAGGATAGCGGGAGGCCTACACCTGCAGTATTTT.

This clonotype turned up a few times. V usage is TRBV5-1 and J usage is TRBJ1-2, with no clear D. This CDR3 spans 15 amino acids. V was trimmed by 0 bases and J by 4 bases, leaving 13 bases between them. The germline V gene has CDR1 SGHRS and CDR2 YFSETQ. The CDR3 loop reads CASSLGQRLTYGYTF. CDR3 in DNA: TGCGCCAGCAGCTTGGGGCAGAGGCTAACCTATGGCTACACCTTC. The complete variable domain, with remaining parts taken from reference TRBV5-1 and TRBJ1-2, reads KAGVTQTPRYLIKTRGQQVTLSCSPISGHRSVSWYQQTPGQGLQFLFEYFSETQRNKGNFPGRFSGRQFSNSRSEMNVSTLELGDSALYLCASSLGQRLTYGYTFGSGTRLTVV.

This clonotype was counted at least ten times. The rearrangement links TRBV12-3 or TRBV12-4 to TRBJ2-1; D might be TRBD1 or TRBD2, each matching 6 bases. The CDR3 extends over 13 amino acids. V lost 5 bases to trimming and J lost 7 bases, with 12 bases between them. The CDR3 sequence: CASSTRRGNEQFF. For the CDR3, the DNA is TGTGCCAGCAGTACCCGGAGGGGGAATGAGCAGTTCTTC.

In this sample, this clonotype turned up many times. The chain couples TRBV12-3 or TRBV12-4 to TRBJ1-3, with D unresolved. The CDR3 length is 15 residues. The V gene lost 7 bases and the J gene lost 4 bases, with 17 bases spanning the gap. CDR3: CASKSWDRSGNTIYF. CDR3 DNA sequence: TGTGCCAGCAAGTCATGGGATCGGTCCGGAAACACCATATATTTT.